Each of the 31 T cell receptor beta chains below was sequenced from the same sample in a study of cytomegalovirus exposure and HLA in healthy donors. The PCR used 60 Vbeta and 13 Jbeta primers. This table comes from immunoSEQ multiplex PCR, and its TCRdb copy is limited to in-frame clones, with some not included. The sample includes 150,000 to 200,000 clones, roughly 79% seen only once; the top ten take roughly 4.9%. The sample comprised PBMCs. All receptors come from a woman between 18 and 30 years old in good health and CMV-seropositive.

The CDR3 loop reads CASSPGDSIIEAFF. The CDR3, as DNA: TGTGCCAGCAGCCCCGGGGACAGTATCATTGAAGCTTTCTTT. V usage is TRBV5-6 and J usage is TRBJ1-1; 7 bases map to TRBD1. V gave up 4 bases and J gave up 7 bases; unmatched junction bases: 10. CDR1 and CDR2 from the germline V gene are SGHDT and YYEEEE. The length of the CDR3 is 14 residues.

The chain links TRBV4-1 to TRBJ2-5; D is ambiguous. The J call is doubtful: the DNA matches TRBJ2-7 better. The CDR3 totals 13 residues. Germline V gene sequence: CDR1 MGHRA, CDR2 YSYEKL. The CDR3 here is CASSQDSVSEQYF. The CDR3 region has the DNA TGCGCCAGCAGCCAAGACTCGGTGAGCGAGCAGTACTTC.

The chain is built from TRBV6-1 and TRBJ2-7; 12 bases are a match to TRBD1. The germline V gene has CDR1 MNHNS and CDR2 SASEGT. The CDR3 sequence is 13 residues long. With V trimmed by 6 bases and J by 6 bases, 3 bases remained unmatched. The DNA for the CDR3 is TGTGCCAGCAGCAGGGACAGGGGGCGCGAGCAGTACTTC. This gives the protein CASSRDRGREQYF.

In its sample, this clone was seen a few times. V is TRBV28 and J is TRBJ1-2; the match to TRBD1 covers 12 bases. V gave up 5 bases and J gave up 7 bases; unmatched junction bases: 11. Germline V lookup: CDR1 MDHEN, CDR2 SYDVKM. CDR3 length equals 16 residues. As DNA, the CDR3 is TGTGCCAGCAGTACAACGGGACAGGGGGCGCAAGGTGGCTACACCTTC. Encoded protein: CASSTTGQGAQGGYTF.

The J gene is TRBJ2-3, the V gene TRBV5-1, with 7 bases matching TRBD2. Losses at the gene ends were 3 bases for V and 4 bases for J; bases not matched to a gene: 11. The CDR3 consists of 16 residues. Germline values: CDR1 SGHRS, CDR2 YFSETQ. CDR3 sequence reads: CASSSEGRREADTQYF. As DNA, the CDR3 is TGCGCCAGCAGCTCGGAAGGACGCCGGGAGGCAGATACGCAGTATTTT.

The V call is TRBV7-2, the J call TRBJ2-3; no definite D call. Per germline, CDR1 SGHTA and CDR2 FQGNSA. CDR3 length: 12 amino acids. V was clipped by 6 bases and J by 4 bases, with 8 bases between them. CDR3 loop: CASSRLADTQYF. DNA for the CDR3: TGTGCCAGCAGTCGGCTAGCAGATACGCAGTATTTT.

The chain recombines TRBV6-1 with TRBJ2-1; TRBD2 agrees at 8 bases. Germline CDR1 and CDR2: MNHNS and SASEGT. This CDR3 contains 14 residues. The J segment lost 7 bases and the V segment lost 6 bases, leaving 8 bases of the junction unmatched. The CDR3 DNA sequence: TGTGCCAGCAGGCTAGCGGGCTTCCATAATGAGCAGTTCTTC. It specifies CASRLAGFHNEQFF.

This rearrangement joins TRBV5-1 to TRBJ2-3; 8 bases line up with TRBD1. The V gene's germline CDR1 is SGHRS and CDR2 YFSETQ. V lost 0 bases to trimming and J lost 4 bases; unmatched junction nucleotides: 4. The CDR3 totals 15 residues. This chain's CDR3 is CASSLAAQGADTQYF. CDR3 coding DNA: TGCGCCAGCAGCTTGGCCGCACAGGGGGCAGATACGCAGTATTTT.

This chain connects TRBV6-5 to TRBJ2-7; 10 nucleotides agree with TRBD1. CDR1 is MNHEY, CDR2 SVGAGI, per germline. The length of the CDR3 is 14 residues. The ends lost 4 bases at V and 6 bases at J; junction bases unmatched: 6. The CDR3 nucleotides read TGTGCCAGCAGTTCCCAGACAGGGGGCTTCGAGCAGTACTTC. Translation gives CASSSQTGGFEQYF.

The chain has TRBV19 and TRBJ1-5; the match to TRBD1 covers 8 bases. With 5 bases clipped from V and 5 bases from J, the junction kept 14 bases outside the gene matches. Germline assignment: CDR1 LNHDA and CDR2 SQIVND (reference sequence). The CDR3 loop spans 17 amino acids. DNA of the CDR3: TGTGCCAGTAGTCCCTGGGCTGGTCAGGGGGCGGATCAGCCCCAGCATTTT. Protein product: CASSPWAGQGADQPQHF.

The chain carries TRBV5-6 and TRBJ2-1; TRBD2 might be the D (6 bases). Trimming removed 1 base from V and 6 bases from J, with 8 bases in between. The germline V gene has CDR1 SGHDT and CDR2 YYEEEE. CDR3 length: 13 residues. CDR3 loop: CASSLSEGNEQFF. As DNA, the CDR3 is TGTGCCAGCAGCTTGTCGGAGGGCAATGAGCAGTTCTTC.

This clone is a singleton in its sample. Within the sample, other DNA sequences also encode this same CDR3. In DNA form, the CDR3 reads TGTGCCAGCAGTTCCAGGGGTGATACGCAGTATTTT. Amino acid sequence: CASSSRGDTQYF. This chain joins TRBV27 and TRBJ2-3; D might be TRBD1 (6 bases). With 4 bases removed from V and 6 bases from J, the gap between germline ends came to 8 bases. Germline-derived CDR1 and CDR2 are MNHEY and SMNVEV (reference sequence). The CDR3 length is 12 residues.

The rearrangement uses TRBV18 and TRBJ2-2; 8 bases match TRBD2. The CDR3 runs to 16 residues. Germline lookup yields CDR1 KGHSH and CDR2 LQKENI. Trimming at V came to 4 bases and at J to 0 bases, leaving 4 bases not matched to a gene. CDR3: CASSLSGGANTGELFF. The CDR3 nucleotides read TGTGCCAGCTCACTCTCCGGGGGGGCGAACACCGGGGAGCTGTTTTTT. Variable domain in full (rest from reference TRBV18 and TRBJ2-2): NAGVMQNPRHLVRRRGQEARLRCSPMKGHSHVYWYRQLPEEGLKFMVYLQKENIIDESGMPKERFSAEFPKEGPSILRIQQVVRGDSAAYFCASSLSGGANTGELFFGEGSRLTVL.

The genes are TRBV27 and TRBJ2-4; weak D call: TRBD2 (6 bases). Trimming removed 3 bases from V and 2 bases from J, with 8 bases in between. The CDR3 is 14 residues long. Germline lookup yields CDR1 MNHEY and CDR2 SMNVEV (reference sequence). CDR3: CASSFGGTKNIQYF. CDR3 coding DNA: TGTGCCAGCAGTTTTGGGGGGACCAAAAACATTCAGTACTTC.

This clone was counted between two and nine times. The chain links TRBV28 to TRBJ2-7, with no clear D. Trimming pared 4 bases from V and 7 bases from J, leaving 8 bases between. Germline V CDR1 and CDR2: MDHEN, SYDVKM. CDR3 size: 11 residues. The CDR3 sequence is CASSSYLEQYF. In DNA form, the CDR3 reads TGTGCCAGCAGTTCATATCTAGAGCAGTACTTC. The full variable domain, its missing parts supplied by reference TRBV28 and TRBJ2-7, is DVKVTQSSRYLVKRTGEKVFLECVQDMDHENMFWYRQDPGLGLRLIYFSYDVKMKEKGDIPEGYSVSREKKERFSLILESASTNQTSMYLCASSSYLEQYFGPGTRLTVT.

This chain connects TRBV5-1 to TRBJ2-6; D perhaps matches TRBD1 (5 bases). Germline assignment: CDR1 SGHRS and CDR2 YFSETQ. The germline V and J ends were trimmed by 0 bases and 0 bases, with 13 bases remaining between them. This CDR3 is built from 18 residues. CDR3 in DNA: TGCGCCAGCAGCTTGGAGGTCGCAGGGCCCTCTGGGGCCAACGTCCTGACTTTC. Translated: CASSLEVAGPSGANVLTF.

The J gene is TRBJ2-1, the V gene TRBV5-1; D gene unclear. The germline CDR1 and CDR2 sequences are SGHRS and YFSETQ. This CDR3 comprises 11 residues. With 0 bases removed from V and 8 bases from J, the gap between germline ends came to 3 bases. The CDR3 here is CASSLVDEQFF. Written as DNA, the CDR3 is TGCGCCAGCAGCTTGGTAGATGAGCAGTTCTTC.

This clone was counted a single time. The CDR3 sequence: CASSWRLAGNNEQFF. The CDR3 DNA reads TGTGCCAGCAGCTGGAGACTAGCGGGGAACAATGAGCAGTTCTTC. V gene TRBV5-6 combines with J gene TRBJ2-1; the match to TRBD2 covers 11 bases. The CDR3 covers 15 residues. The J segment lost 5 bases and the V segment lost 3 bases, leaving 4 bases of the junction unmatched. Germline V gives CDR1 SGHDT, CDR2 YYEEEE.

Regarding this clone: One end of the junction varies from germline; a read error may be responsible. CDR3 in DNA: TGTGCCAGCAGCCCAGGGACAGGGGTTTCCTTCTATGGCTGCACCTTC. This sequence encodes CASSPGTGVSFYGCTF. This rearrangement joins TRBV5-4 to TRBJ1-2, with 10 bases matching TRBD1. This CDR3 comprises 16 residues. The V gene's germline CDR1 is SGHNT and CDR2 YYREEE (reference sequence).

The V call is TRBV9, the J call TRBJ1-2; 7 positions agree with TRBD1. Germline V gene lookup returns CDR1 SGDLS and CDR2 YYNGEE. Germline trimming cut 0 bases from V and 2 bases from J; bases unmatched to any gene: 7. The CDR3 has 16 residues. The CDR3 sequence is CASSVDHADRNYGYTF. Written as DNA, the CDR3 is TGTGCCAGCAGCGTAGACCATGCGGACAGGAACTATGGCTACACCTTC.

The chain couples TRBV6-5 to TRBJ1-5; 7 nucleotides match TRBD1. Germline CDR1 reads MNHEY; CDR2 reads SVGAGI. J was trimmed by 4 bases and V by 6 bases; bases with no gene match: 3. The CDR3 covers 13 residues. CDR3 protein: CASRATGNQPQHF. The CDR3, as DNA: TGTGCCAGCAGGGCGACAGGGAATCAGCCCCAGCATTTT.

The CDR3 region has the DNA TGTGCCTGGAGTGCCCGTGACCGCGGTTCACCCCTCCACTTT. Translated, it gives CAWSARDRGSPLHF. J is TRBJ1-6 and V is TRBV30; D gene unclear. Germline CDR1 GTSNPN, CDR2 SVGIG (reference sequence). This CDR3 spans 14 amino acids. The V and J ends lost 1 base and 9 bases respectively, with 13 bases between them.

CDR3 DNA sequence: TGCGCCAGCAGCAGGGACAGTGGAAGGGAAAAACTGTTTTTT. Amino acid sequence: CASSRDSGREKLFF. The chain joins TRBV5-1 to TRBJ1-4; 7 bases fit TRBD1. Germline CDR1 and CDR2: SGHRS and YFSETQ. There are 14 residues in the CDR3. Losses at the gene ends were 4 bases for V and 8 bases for J; bases not matched to a gene: 8.

This clone was observed a handful of times. Here the CDR3 reads CASSLGVLTGGWEKLFF. The CDR3, as DNA: TGTGCCAGCAGCTTAGGGGTCCTGACAGGGGGTTGGGAAAAACTGTTTTTT. This rearrangement joins TRBV7-8 to TRBJ1-4, with 9 bases fitting TRBD1. The germline V gene encodes CDR1 SGHVS and CDR2 FQNEAQ. The CDR3 has 17 amino acids. The V and J ends lost 1 base and 8 bases, in that order; junction bases with no gene match: 11. The variable domain in full, completed from reference TRBV7-8 and TRBJ1-4, reads GAGVSQSPRYKVAKRGQDVALRCDPISGHVSLFWYQQALGQGPEFLTYFQNEAQLDKSGLPSDRFFAERPEGSVSTLKIQRTQQEDSAVYLCASSLGVLTGGWEKLFFGSGTQLSVL.

V is TRBV7-6 and J is TRBJ2-4; TRBD1 matches 8 bases. After removal of 8 bases from V and 5 bases from J, the junction contained 8 bases not matched to a gene. CDR1 SGHVS and CDR2 FNYEAQ come from the germline V gene. The CDR3 is made up of 14 amino acids. As DNA, the CDR3 is TGTGCCAGCGGCACAGGGGGGATCGAAAACATTCAGTACTTC. Translating it yields CASGTGGIENIQYF.

V is TRBV5-1 and J is TRBJ2-1; 7 nucleotides align to TRBD1. Trimming at V came to 2 bases and at J to 1 base, leaving 3 bases not matched to a gene. The CDR3 is 15 amino acids. CDR1 is SGHRS and CDR2 is YFSETQ in the germline V gene. The CDR3 coding sequence is TGCGCCAGCAGCTTTGACAGGGCTTCCTACAATGAGCAGTTCTTC. Its translation: CASSFDRASYNEQFF.

The V gene is TRBV5-4, the J gene TRBJ2-2, with 12 bases fitting TRBD1. CDR3 length equals 15 residues. V lost 3 bases to trimming and J lost 4 bases; unmatched junction nucleotides: 1. Germline V CDR1 and CDR2: SGHNT, YYREEE (reference sequence). In nucleotides, the CDR3 is TGTGCCAGCAGCTGGGACAGGGGGCTCACCGGGGAGCTGTTTTTT. Translating gives CASSWDRGLTGELFF. Complete variable domain (other parts from reference TRBV5-4 and TRBJ2-2): ETGVTQSPTHLIKTRGQQVTLRCSSQSGHNTVSWYQQALGQGPQFIFQYYREEENGRGNFPPRFSGLQFPNYSSELNVNALELDDSALYLCASSWDRGLTGELFFGEGSRLTVL.

The chain links TRBV28 to TRBJ2-1; D is uncertain. The V end was cut by 3 bases, the J end by 9 bases, with 12 bases between. Germline CDR1 MDHEN, CDR2 SYDVKM. The CDR3 is 13 residues long. The CDR3 is CASSFPDISEQFF. Written as DNA, the CDR3 is TGTGCCAGCAGTTTCCCCGATATTAGTGAGCAGTTCTTC.

J is TRBJ2-5 and V is TRBV30, with TRBD2 matching over 10 bases. The ends lost 1 base at V and 5 bases at J; junction bases unmatched: 10. Germline loops: CDR1 GTSNPN, CDR2 SVGIG (reference sequence). The CDR3 has 16 amino acids. The DNA of the CDR3 is TGTGCCTGGAGTGGGGGTATAGCGGGGGGCGGGGAGACCCAGTACTTC. Translation gives CAWSGGIAGGGETQYF.

The genes are TRBV27 and TRBJ2-5; possible D gene TRBD1, 5 bases. There are 14 residues in the CDR3. Germline V gene sequence: CDR1 MNHEY, CDR2 SMNVEV (reference sequence). Trimming cost V 5 bases and J 11 bases, with 21 bases left between them. CDR3 DNA sequence: TGTGCCAGCAGTCGCTTGGACACCCCTTTGAAGCAGTACTTC. This sequence encodes CASSRLDTPLKQYF.

The genes are TRBV7-9 and TRBJ1-3; no definite D call. Trimming left V 8 bases short and J 0 bases short, with 8 bases between. The CDR3 sequence is 13 residues long. Germline CDR1 is SEHNR and CDR2 is FQNEAQ (reference sequence). This chain's CDR3 is CASAYSSGNTIYF. The CDR3 nucleotides are TGTGCCAGCGCTTACAGCTCTGGAAACACCATATATTTT.